These 28 T cell receptor beta chains originate from one sample sequenced in a study of blood T cell repertoires in COVID-19. The protocol was immunoSEQ multiplex PCR, while the TCRdb copy is restricted to in-frame clones and leaves out a portion. The sample contains hundreds of thousands of clones, about 90% of which appear only once. The source material was peripheral blood. The source of these receptors is a man aged 18-30 years with COVID-19, enrolled during active disease.

The chain uses TRBV15 and TRBJ1-6; 8 bases align to TRBD1. The germline gives CDR1 LNHNV, CDR2 YYDKDF (reference sequence). Trimming cost V 0 bases and J 10 bases; bases outside gene matches: 5. The CDR3 has 15 residues. The CDR3 sequence is CATSRDRGPGSPLHF. The CDR3, as DNA: TGTGCCACCAGCAGAGACAGGGGGCCGGGGTCACCCCTCCACTTT.

This clone was found a few times. The chain links TRBV18 to TRBJ2-1; maybe TRBD1 (6 bases). The V and J ends lost 2 bases and 3 bases respectively, with 23 bases between them. The CDR3 totals 19 residues. Germline-derived CDR1 and CDR2 are KGHSH and LQKENI. The DNA for the CDR3 is TGTGCCAGCTCACCAAAGGGATTCACTAGGGGACACAGCTACAATGAGCAGTTCTTC. Amino acids: CASSPKGFTRGHSYNEQFF.

The chain carries TRBV6-5 and TRBJ1-4; D is perhaps TRBD1 (5 bases). Germline CDR1 is MNHEY and CDR2 is SVGAGI. The length of the CDR3 is 14 residues. Trimming cost V 7 bases and J 0 bases, with 9 bases left between them. This CDR3 reads CASKGVATNEKLFF. DNA for the CDR3: TGTGCCAGCAAAGGGGTTGCAACTAATGAAAAACTGTTTTTT.

The V and J genes are TRBV27 and TRBJ2-3; 9 bases map to TRBD1. Germline trimming cut 3 bases from V and 6 bases from J; bases unmatched to any gene: 13. This CDR3 spans 17 amino acids. The germline V gene encodes CDR1 MNHEY and CDR2 SMNVEV (reference sequence). In nucleotides, the CDR3 is TGTGCCAGCAGTTTTCGCCCTCCACAGGGGGCTCTGGATACGCAGTATTTT. Translating gives CASSFRPPQGALDTQYF.

The chain joins TRBV12-3 or TRBV12-4 to TRBJ1-4; the match to TRBD1 covers 7 bases. The CDR3 sequence is 13 residues long. The trim removed 3 bases at V and 8 bases at J, leaving 3 bases unmatched. The CDR3 nucleotides read TGTGCCAGCAGTTTGGGGACAGTAGAAAAACTGTTTTTT. It translates to CASSLGTVEKLFF.

The chain carries TRBV7-9 and TRBJ1-2, with 11 bases that match TRBD1. Germline V gene sequence: CDR1 SEHNR, CDR2 FQNEAQ (reference sequence). With V trimmed by 6 bases and J by 6 bases, 6 bases remained unmatched. The CDR3 spans 14 residues. CDR3 residues: CASRLMGQGDGYTF. DNA of the CDR3: TGTGCCAGCAGATTAATGGGACAGGGGGATGGCTACACCTTC.

This chain uses TRBV4-1 with TRBJ2-2; TRBD2 agrees at 10 bases. This CDR3 contains 16 residues. V trimming: 5 bases; J trimming: 6 bases; junction bases outside the gene matches: 9. Germline CDR1 and CDR2: MGHRA and YSYEKL. The CDR3 nucleotides are TGCGCCAGCAGCGCTCCTGAAGCGGGAGGGCCCGGGGAGCTGTTTTTT. This sequence encodes CASSAPEAGGPGELFF.

The rearrangement links TRBV19 to TRBJ2-2, with TRBD1 as a possible D gene (8 bases). Germline V gene lookup returns CDR1 LNHDA and CDR2 SQIVND (reference sequence). Trimming pared 7 bases from V and 0 bases from J, leaving 18 bases between. The CDR3 runs 17 residues. The CDR3 region is CASNGNRGGPNTGELFF. For the CDR3, the DNA is TGTGCCAGTAACGGGAACAGGGGGGGCCCGAACACCGGGGAGCTGTTTTTT. Complete variable domain (other parts from reference TRBV19 and TRBJ2-2): DGGITQSPKYLFRKEGQNVTLSCEQNLNHDAMYWYRQDPGQGLRLIYYSQIVNDFQKGDIAEGYSVSREKKESFPLTVTSAQKNPTAFYLCASNGNRGGPNTGELFFGEGSRLTVL.

This chain links TRBV11-3 with TRBJ2-1; 10 positions agree with TRBD2. This CDR3 spans 15 amino acids. J gave up 4 bases and V 1 base, and 1 base lay outside the gene matches. Per germline, CDR1 SGHNT and CDR2 YENEEA. CDR3: CASSLATSGYNEQFF. CDR3 nucleotide sequence: TGTGCCAGCAGCTTAGCGACTAGCGGGTACAATGAGCAGTTCTTC.

The rearrangement uses TRBV4-1 and TRBJ1-1; no reliable D call. The CDR3 totals 14 residues. Trimming took off 3 bases at V and 1 base at J, with 9 bases between the two ends. CDR1 and CDR2 (germline): MGHRA, YSYEKL. The CDR3 nucleotides read TGCGCCAGCAGCCATCAGGCGAAGAACACTGAAGCTTTCTTT. Protein sequence: CASSHQAKNTEAFF.

The rearrangement uses TRBV9 and TRBJ2-2; D remains unclear. Trimming cost V 0 bases and J 4 bases, with 7 bases left between them. The CDR3 runs 14 residues. Per germline, CDR1 SGDLS and CDR2 YYNGEE. The DNA for the CDR3 is TGTGCCAGCAGCGTAGGCAGGATCACCGGGGAGCTGTTTTTT. Residues: CASSVGRITGELFF.

The chain combines TRBV19 with TRBJ2-1; 9 nucleotides line up with TRBD2. The V gene end was trimmed by 3 bases and the J gene end by 4 bases; junction bases not matched to a gene: 4. CDR3 size: 15 residues. Germline CDR1 is LNHDA and CDR2 is SQIVND (reference sequence). CDR3 sequence (DNA): TGTGCCAGTAGTATGCTAGCGGGGCCGTACAATGAGCAGTTCTTC. As protein: CASSMLAGPYNEQFF.

The genes are TRBV21-1 and TRBJ2-7; TRBD2, the table's D call, lacks a check against the DNA. TRBV21-1 constitutes a pseudogene. The CDR3 consists of 12 residues. CDR3 protein: CASSLRLDEQYF. CDR3 DNA sequence: TGTGCCAGCAGCCTCCGACTGGACGAGCAGTACTTC.

The chain has TRBV5-1 and TRBJ1-6, with a weak D call TRBD1 (5 bases). This CDR3 contains 14 residues. V lost 2 bases and J 5 bases, leaving 8 bases between the germline ends. Germline CDR1 is SGHRS and CDR2 is YFSETQ. The CDR3 protein is CASSLLQDNSPLHF. CDR3 in DNA: TGCGCCAGCAGCTTATTACAGGATAATTCACCCCTCCACTTT.

This chain joins TRBV4-2 and TRBJ1-3; D gene uncertain. Trimming removed 3 bases from V and 7 bases from J, with 13 bases in between. There are 14 residues in the CDR3. Germline CDR1 is LGHNA and CDR2 is YNFKEQ. The DNA for the CDR3 is TGTGCCAGCAGCCAGGGAGGGAGCAGGAACACCATATATTTT. This sequence encodes CASSQGGSRNTIYF.

The gene calls are TRBV19 and TRBJ2-5, with 13 bases that match TRBD2. Germline values: CDR1 LNHDA, CDR2 SQIVND (reference sequence). This CDR3 is 16 amino acids long. Losses at the gene ends were 3 bases for V and 5 bases for J; bases not matched to a gene: 6. The CDR3 nucleotides are TGTGCCAGTAGTATCTCACTAGCGGGAGGGCCTGAGACCCAGTACTTC. Amino acids: CASSISLAGGPETQYF.

V gene TRBV19 combines with J gene TRBJ2-1; 8 bases match TRBD2. The germline V gene has CDR1 LNHDA and CDR2 SQIVND (reference sequence). The CDR3 runs to 13 residues. Trimming at V came to 10 bases and at J to 8 bases, leaving 10 bases not matched to a gene. CDR3 DNA: TGTGCCACACACTCGGGAGGGGTTGATGAGCAGTTCTTC. Amino acid sequence: CATHSGGVDEQFF. Filled out from reference TRBV19 and TRBJ2-1, the complete variable domain reads DGGITQSPKYLFRKEGQNVTLSCEQNLNHDAMYWYRQDPGQGLRLIYYSQIVNDFQKGDIAEGYSVSREKKESFPLTVTSAQKNPTAFYLCATHSGGVDEQFFGPGTRLTVL.

Worth noting for this clone: The sample has other DNA sequences that encode this CDR3 too. The chain is built from TRBV5-1 and TRBJ2-3; D unresolved. The CDR3 contains 13 residues. V lost 3 bases and J lost 0, with 5 bases in between. Germline CDR1 SGHRS, CDR2 YFSETQ. In DNA, the CDR3 is TGCGCCAGCAGCTCGGAGAGCACAGATACGCAGTATTTT. Encoded protein: CASSSESTDTQYF. The complete variable domain, with remaining parts taken from reference TRBV5-1 and TRBJ2-3, reads KAGVTQTPRYLIKTRGQQVTLSCSPISGHRSVSWYQQTPGQGLQFLFEYFSETQRNKGNFPGRFSGRQFSNSRSEMNVSTLELGDSALYLCASSSESTDTQYFGPGTRLTVL.

The gene calls are TRBV5-6 and TRBJ1-1; D is possibly TRBD1 (6 bases). The CDR3 has 15 residues. V was trimmed by 2 bases and J by 5 bases, leaving 16 bases between them. Germline loops: CDR1 SGHDT, CDR2 YYEEEE. The CDR3 sequence is CASSFVGGRGTEAFF. In nucleotides, the CDR3 is TGTGCCAGCAGCTTTGTCGGGGGGCGAGGGACTGAAGCTTTCTTT.

The V call is TRBV30, the J call TRBJ2-1, with D possibly TRBD2 on 5 matching bases. Germline loops: CDR1 GTSNPN, CDR2 SVGIG (reference sequence). The germline V and J ends were trimmed by 0 bases and 9 bases, with 18 bases remaining between them. The CDR3 consists of 15 residues. CDR3 in amino acids: CAWSVSAVTTGEQFF. In DNA, the CDR3 is TGTGCCTGGAGTGTATCAGCGGTCACCACCGGTGAGCAGTTCTTC.

The J gene is TRBJ2-1, the V gene TRBV7-6, with 9 bases that match TRBD2. V dropped 5 bases and J dropped 9; count of bases not matched to a gene: 8. The CDR3 covers 14 residues. From germline, CDR1 is SGHVS and CDR2 FNYEAQ. The CDR3 region has the DNA TGTGCCAGCAGCATGAAGACTAGCGGCTTTGAGCAGTTCTTC. As protein: CASSMKTSGFEQFF. The variable domain in full, completed from reference TRBV7-6 and TRBJ2-1, reads GAGVSQSPRYKVTKRGQDVALRCDPISGHVSLYWYRQALGQGPEFLTYFNYEAQQDKSGLPNDRFSAERPEGSISTLTIQRTEQRDSAMYRCASSMKTSGFEQFFGPGTRLTVL.

This CDR3 is CATSRGDSTTGELFF. The DNA of the CDR3 is TGTGCCACCAGCAGAGGGGACAGCACAACCGGGGAGCTGTTTTTT. The chain is built from TRBV15 and TRBJ2-2, with 7 positions matching TRBD1. CDR1 is LNHNV, CDR2 YYDKDF, per germline (reference sequence). The CDR3 contains 15 residues. With V trimmed by 1 base and J by 5 bases, 4 bases remained unmatched.

The chain joins TRBV2 to TRBJ2-7, with 8 positions matching TRBD1. The V gene end was trimmed by 4 bases and the J gene end by 3 bases; junction bases not matched to a gene: 2. Germline CDR1 reads SNHLY; CDR2 reads FYNNEI. The length of the CDR3 is 13 residues. CDR3 sequence: CASSGQGIYEQYF. For the CDR3, the DNA is TGTGCCAGCAGTGGACAGGGGATCTACGAGCAGTACTTC.

V is TRBV3-1 (or the pseudogene TRBV3-2) and J is TRBJ2-7, with TRBD2 matching over 10 bases. The J segment lost 6 bases and the V segment lost 3 bases, leaving 14 bases of the junction unmatched. Germline V gene lookup returns CDR1 LGHDT and CDR2 YNNKEL (reference sequence). The CDR3 extends over 17 amino acids. CDR3 sequence reads: CASSHPEDASGGIEQYF. CDR3 nucleotide sequence: TGTGCCAGCAGCCACCCCGAGGACGCTAGCGGGGGTATCGAGCAGTACTTC.

This chain connects TRBV15 to TRBJ1-2, with a possible D match to TRBD1 (5 bases). Germline V CDR1 and CDR2: LNHNV, YYDKDF (reference sequence). V dropped 1 base and J dropped 6 bases, with 12 bases sitting between them. The CDR3 contains 14 residues. As DNA, the CDR3 is TGTGCCACCAGCAGAGTGCGGGGCCAACATGGCTACACCTTC. This gives the protein CATSRVRGQHGYTF.

The chain employs TRBV3-1 (or the pseudogene TRBV3-2) and TRBJ2-1, with D tentatively TRBD2 (6 bases). The germline V and J ends were trimmed by 9 bases and 6 bases, with 12 bases remaining between them. This CDR3 comprises 12 residues. In germline, CDR1 is LGHDT, CDR2 YNNKEL (reference sequence). CDR3 nucleotides: TGTGCCAGAGCTAGCGATTTCAATGAGCAGTTCTTC. The encoded protein is CARASDFNEQFF.

This chain uses TRBV7-2 with TRBJ2-7; the match to TRBD2 covers 10 bases. Germline V gene lookup returns CDR1 SGHTA and CDR2 FQGNSA. The CDR3 loop spans 14 amino acids. Unmatched junction bases numbered 6, after V lost 3 bases and J lost 7 bases. CDR3 residues: CASSFNSGGREQYF. The CDR3 nucleotides are TGTGCCAGCAGCTTTAATAGCGGGGGGCGGGAGCAGTACTTC.

The genes are TRBV4-1 and TRBJ2-7; TRBD2 matches at 8 bases. After removal of 1 base from V and 7 bases from J, the junction contained 18 bases not matched to a gene. The CDR3 extends over 18 amino acids. Germline CDR1 MGHRA, CDR2 YSYEKL. The CDR3 coding sequence is TGCGCCAGCAGCCAAGGGGCTCTCTTATCCGGGACTAGTGGGGAGCAGTACTTC. The encoded protein is CASSQGALLSGTSGEQYF.